This T cell receptor beta chain was found in a study of T-cell reconstitution after alpha-beta-depleted transplantation in children. Findings and caveats of the study: Surviving recipient cells, namely T cells and thymic progenitors, were the source of high day-60 TCRbeta diversity in some patients. Alpha-beta T cells about two months after transplant reportedly derived from several hundred expanded graft clones. T-cell counts and diversity at one year post-transplant came mainly from newly produced T cells.

Preparation of the TCRbeta library was carried out with unique molecular identifiers. TCRdb analysed the PCR reads with MiXCR anew, one entry per CDR3 protein. The repertoire consists of nearly 350,000 distinct CDR3 sequences, with 15% to 20% occurring once and the leading ten covering 35% to 50%. This clonotype was found a few times. Its specificity is unknown. The sample here was PBMCs, mostly from graft donor cells, taken 360 days after TCRalphabeta/CD19-depleted stem cell transplant. The TCR was taken from a male patient aged 2-9 years who had a stem cell transplant for acute lymphoblastic leukemia, so the T cells may come from the graft donor.

DNA for the CDR3: TGTGCCAGCTCAAGGCAGGACCTGAACACCGGGGAGCTGTTTTTT. Amino acids: CASSRQDLNTGELFF. This rearrangement joins TRBV18 to TRBJ2-2, with no clear D. Trimming pared 5 bases from V and 1 base from J, leaving 11 bases between. The CDR3 has 15 amino acids. The germline V gene encodes CDR1 KGHSH and CDR2 LQKENI.